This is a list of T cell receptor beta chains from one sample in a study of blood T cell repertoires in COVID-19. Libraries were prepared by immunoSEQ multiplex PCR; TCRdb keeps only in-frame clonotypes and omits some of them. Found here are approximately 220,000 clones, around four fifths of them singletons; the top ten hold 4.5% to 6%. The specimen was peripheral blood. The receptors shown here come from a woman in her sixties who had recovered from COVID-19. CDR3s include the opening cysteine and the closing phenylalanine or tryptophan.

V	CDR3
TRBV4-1	CASSHLDSQTGPYEQYF
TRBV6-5	CASSQQGTEAFF
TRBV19	CASTTGRGDRGNQPQHF
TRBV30	CAWIPGTNQETQYF
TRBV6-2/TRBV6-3	CASSYSPGLAGVYNEQFF
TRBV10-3	CAISPGQGGTGELFF
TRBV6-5	CASSYSPGVMNTEAFF
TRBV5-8	CASSFGGENYGYTF
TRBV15	CATSRDGGLYEQYF
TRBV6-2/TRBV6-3	CASSYFKDRGRETQYF
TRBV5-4	CASSLRGLNTEAFF
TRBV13	CASSPTPGVDEQFF
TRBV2	CASRGTGGQRNTIYF
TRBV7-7	CASSTGQRNSPLHF
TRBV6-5	CASRQGRDYGYTF
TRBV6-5	CASSDSGLGTDTQYF
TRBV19	CATTDTPYNSPLHF
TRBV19	CASSYPFTEAFF
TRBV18	CASSPLGETQYF
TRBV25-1	CASAGLGYNEQFF
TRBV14	CASSQGLPSGNTIYF
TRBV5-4	CASSRQGSEAFF
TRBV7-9	CASSLAGAFNYGYTF
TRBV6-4	CASSRVRNTGELFF
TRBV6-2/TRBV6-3	CASSQRTGNGYTF
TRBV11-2	CASGGQTTKNIQYF
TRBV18	CASSPPASGGSTYEQYF
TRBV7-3	CASSLRPDTDTQYF
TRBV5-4	CASSLDQGVGNEQFF
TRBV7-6	CASSLGFGGASYGYTF
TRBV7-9	CASSPTGNSPLHF
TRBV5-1	CASSPGTNYNEQFF
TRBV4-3	CASSPGTRETDTQYF
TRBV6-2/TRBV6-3	CASSYGGIYYNEQFF
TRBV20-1	CSATSDGF
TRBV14	CARFRSGQFNQPQHF
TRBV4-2	CASSQEGFYEQYF
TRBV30	CAWSSREDQPQHF
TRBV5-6	CASSLTGSLSEKLFF
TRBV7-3	CASSLNPSGGSNTGELFF
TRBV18	CASSPGGPLEAFF
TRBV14	CASSTGLKTQYF
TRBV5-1	CASSLGPPGQDTYEQYF
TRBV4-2	CASSQGSLAGVAKNIQYF
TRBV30	CAWARASGYTF
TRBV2	CASSDPRSEAFF
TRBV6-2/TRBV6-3	CASSLTPRQGHYGYTF
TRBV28	CASSLWATGPNYGYTF
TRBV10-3	CAISESGQGWNTIYF
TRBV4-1	CASSQGGEGKLFF
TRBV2	CASSELAVTSDEQYF
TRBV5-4	CASSLWDRAYEQYF
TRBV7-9	CASSLDRVDEKLFF
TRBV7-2	CASSLWLASYNEQFF